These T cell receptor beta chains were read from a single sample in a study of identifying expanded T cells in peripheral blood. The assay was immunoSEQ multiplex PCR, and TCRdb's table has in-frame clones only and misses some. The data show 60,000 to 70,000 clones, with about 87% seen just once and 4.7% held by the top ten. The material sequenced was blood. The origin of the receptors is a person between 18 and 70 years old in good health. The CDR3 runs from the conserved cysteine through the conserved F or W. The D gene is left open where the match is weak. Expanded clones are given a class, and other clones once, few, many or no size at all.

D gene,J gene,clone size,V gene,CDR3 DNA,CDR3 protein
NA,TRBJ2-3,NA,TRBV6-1,TGTGCCAGCAGTGGCCCTGGGGGATCAGATACGCAGTATTTT,CASSGPGGSDTQYF
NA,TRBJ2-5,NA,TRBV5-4,TGTGCCAGCAGCTCCTCCGGGATCCAAGAGACCCAGTACTTC,CASSSSGIQETQYF
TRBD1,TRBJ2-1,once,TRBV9,TGTGCCAGCAGCGTACACCAGGGGGCGGTGTTCAATGAGCAGTTCTTC,CASSVHQGAVFNEQFF
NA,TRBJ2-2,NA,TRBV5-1,TGCGCCAGCAGCTTGGGGAGGACCGGGGAGCTGTTTTTT,CASSLGRTGELFF
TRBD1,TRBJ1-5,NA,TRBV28,TGTGCCAGCAGTCCGGACAGGGGGCATAGCAATCAGCCCCAGCATTTT,CASSPDRGHSNQPQHF
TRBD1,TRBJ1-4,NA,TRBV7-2,TGTGCCAGCAGCTTACCGTGGGGACAGGCTAATGAAAAACTGTTTTTT,CASSLPWGQANEKLFF
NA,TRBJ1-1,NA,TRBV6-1,TGTGCCAGCATAAGAAACACTGAAGCTTTCTTT,CASIRNTEAFF
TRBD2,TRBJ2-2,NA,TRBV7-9,TGTGCCAGCAGCTCCCTTTTCGGGGTAGCGGGGATGAACACCGGGGAGCTGTTTTTT,CASSSLFGVAGMNTGELFF
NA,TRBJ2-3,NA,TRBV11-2,TGTGCCAGCAGCTTACTTACCACAGATACGCAGTATTTT,CASSLLTTDTQYF
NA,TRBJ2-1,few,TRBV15,TGTGCCACCAGCATAGGGGGCTCCTACAATGAGCAGTTCTTC,CATSIGGSYNEQFF
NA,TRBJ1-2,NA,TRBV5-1,TGCGCCAGCAGCTTGGAAGGGTCAGTTTATGGCTACACCTTC,CASSLEGSVYGYTF
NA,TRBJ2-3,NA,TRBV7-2,TGTGCCAGCAGCTTATTAGGCGGCAGCACAGATACGCAGTATTTT,CASSLLGGSTDTQYF
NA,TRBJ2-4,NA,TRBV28,TGTGCCAGCAGTCGACAGGTACAACTAGCCAAAAACATTCAGTACTTC,CASSRQVQLAKNIQYF
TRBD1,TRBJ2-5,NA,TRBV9,TGTGCCAGCAGCGTAAGTGGGACAGGGGAAGAGACCCAGTACTTC,CASSVSGTGEETQYF
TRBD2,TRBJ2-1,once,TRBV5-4,TGTGCCAGCAGCTTGGACGTGGGAGGGACCAATGAGCAGTTCTTC,CASSLDVGGTNEQFF
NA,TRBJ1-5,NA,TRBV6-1,TGTGCCAGCACCGAGAACAGGGCAGGTCAGCCCCAGCATTTT,CASTENRAGQPQHF
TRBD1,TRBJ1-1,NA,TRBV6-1,TGTGCCAGCAGGGGGTGGGGACAGGGTTACACTGAAGCTTTCTTT,CASRGWGQGYTEAFF
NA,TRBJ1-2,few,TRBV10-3,TGTGCCATCAGTGAATCGGTCAGGATGTATGGCTACACCTTC,CAISESVRMYGYTF
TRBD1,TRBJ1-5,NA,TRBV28,TGTGCCAGCAGACTAGGGGGCGGAGACCAGCCCCAGCATTTT,CASRLGGGDQPQHF
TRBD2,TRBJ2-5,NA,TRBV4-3,TGCGCCAGCAGCCAAGATGTGACTAGCGGGGGAAGGGCCCAGTACTTC,CASSQDVTSGGRAQYF
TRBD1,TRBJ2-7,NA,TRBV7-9,TGTGCCAGCAGCCCACTTGGGGACAGGCAATCCGAGCAGTACTTC,CASSPLGDRQSEQYF
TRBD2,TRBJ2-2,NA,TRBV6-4,TGTGCCAGCAGTGAAGCTAGCGGCAGCACCGGGGAGCTGTTTTTT,CASSEASGSTGELFF
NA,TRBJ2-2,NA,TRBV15,TGTGCCACCAGCAGAGAGGGCGCCGGGGAGCTGTTTTTT,CATSREGAGELFF
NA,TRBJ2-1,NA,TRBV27,TGTGCCAGCAGTCTCGGACTTTACAATGAGCAGTTCTTC,CASSLGLYNEQFF
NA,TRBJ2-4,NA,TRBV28,TGTGCCAGCAGTTTAGGCGGAAAAAACATTCAGTACTTC,CASSLGGKNIQYF
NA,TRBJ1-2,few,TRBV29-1,TGCAGCGGCCCTACAGGGTTGGGGGCCTACACCTTC,CSGPTGLGAYTF
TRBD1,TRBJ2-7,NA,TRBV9,TGTGCCAGCAGCGCCCGGGACAGGGTGTACGAGCAGTACTTC,CASSARDRVYEQYF
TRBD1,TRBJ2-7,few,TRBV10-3,TGTGCCATCAGTGACCGGACAGGGGGACACGAGCAGTACTTC,CAISDRTGGHEQYF